This passage covers 9 T cell receptor beta chains from one sample sequenced in a study of T-cell memory formation after mild COVID-19. TCRdb reprocessed the 5' RACE reads with MiXCR, giving one entry per CDR3 protein. The data show about 410,000 distinct CDR3 sequences, more than 15% seen once. Sequences were obtained from PBMCs or a T cell subset sorted from them (not recorded which). Source of these receptors: a man between 18 and 29 years old who had mild COVID-19 (a few samples of this study predate the infection). Cell type and time point are not known.

This clonotype showed up just a few times. V and J are TRBV7-9 and TRBJ2-2; 7 nucleotides match TRBD1. This CDR3 is built from 17 residues. V lost 2 bases to trimming and J lost 3 bases; unmatched junction nucleotides: 9. Germline CDR1 reads SEHNR; CDR2 reads FQNEAQ (reference sequence). In nucleotides, the CDR3 is TGTGCCAGCAGCTTACCTAGACAGGGCGTGGACACCGGGGAGCTGTTTTTT. As protein: CASSLPRQGVDTGELFF.

The chain is built from TRBV15 and TRBJ2-5; TRBD1 aligns across 7 bases. This CDR3 comprises 17 residues. Trimming at V came to 3 bases and at J to 5 bases, leaving 15 bases not matched to a gene. The germline gives CDR1 LNHNV, CDR2 YYDKDF (reference sequence). CDR3 nucleotides: TGTGCCACCAGCAGTACGGGACAGAGCTGGATTAAGGAGACCCAGTACTTC. This encodes CATSSTGQSWIKETQYF.

The chain carries TRBV7-3 and TRBJ2-6; no definite D call. This CDR3 is built from 14 residues. The germline CDR1 and CDR2 sequences are SGHTA and FQGTGA. V lost 7 bases and J lost 2, with 9 bases in between. In nucleotides, the CDR3 is TGTGCCAGCAAAGGGTCGGCTGGGGCCAACGTCCTGACTTTC. This gives the protein CASKGSAGANVLTF.

The chain recombines TRBV9 with TRBJ2-5; 10 bases line up with TRBD2. CDR1 is SGDLS and CDR2 is YYNGEE in the germline V gene. V was clipped by 1 base and J by 5 bases; unmatched bases: 5. This CDR3 has 15 residues. The CDR3: CASSVQSGGAETQYF. As DNA, the CDR3 is TGTGCCAGCAGCGTACAGAGCGGGGGGGCGGAGACCCAGTACTTC.

This chain joins TRBV4-1 and TRBJ2-7; 7 bases align to TRBD1. The V segment lost 2 bases and the J segment 7 bases; nucleotides outside the gene matches: 11. CDR3 size: 15 residues. CDR1 is MGHRA and CDR2 is YSYEKL in the germline V gene. CDR3: CASSQLMGAGGEQYF. As DNA, the CDR3 is TGCGCCAGCAGCCAACTGATGGGCGCAGGGGGTGAGCAGTACTTC.

This clonotype was recorded once. Here the CDR3 omits its conserved ending phenylalanine or tryptophan, so a read error is the likely source. It is unclear where the CDR3 begins or ends on the DNA, so no DNA is shown, and the CDR3 is as TCRdb lists it. The V call is TRBV21-1, the J call TRBJ1-2; no DNA check was done on the table's D call, TRBD1. TRBV21-1 is flagged as a pseudogene. The CDR3 spans 10 residues, counting both ends. The CDR3 spells CASSKGSGRL.

The chain joins TRBV7-9 to TRBJ1-2; 7 nucleotides agree with TRBD1. Germline assignment: CDR1 SEHNR and CDR2 FQNEAQ (reference sequence). The length of the CDR3 is 16 residues. The trim removed 6 bases at V and 0 bases at J, leaving 10 bases unmatched. The CDR3 DNA is TGTGCCAGCAGTGCATTACAGGGGCAAGCTAACTATGGCTACACCTTC. Translating gives CASSALQGQANYGYTF.

This clonotype appeared a few times. The gene calls are TRBV29-1 and TRBJ1-5; the match to TRBD1 covers 7 bases. Germline V CDR1 and CDR2: SQVTM, ANQGSEA. The CDR3 sequence is 14 residues long. V lost 6 bases, J lost 6 bases, and 11 bases stayed unmatched. As DNA, the CDR3 is TGCAGCGTGGGGACAGTGGAGGGCGGTCAGCCCCAGCATTTT. It specifies CSVGTVEGGQPQHF.

This clonotype was detected many times. V usage is TRBV7-9 and J usage is TRBJ2-7; 9 bases agree with TRBD1. The germline V gene encodes CDR1 SEHNR and CDR2 FQNEAQ (reference sequence). The CDR3 covers 15 residues. Germline trimming cut 5 bases from V and 2 bases from J; bases unmatched to any gene: 7. The chain's CDR3 is CASSLTGTGPYEQYF. The CDR3 bases are TGTGCCAGCAGCCTTACCGGGACAGGGCCCTACGAGCAGTACTTC.